The next 32 T cell receptor beta chains were all read from a single sample in a study of blood T cell repertoires in COVID-19. TCRdb keeps only in-frame clones here, not all; method: immunoSEQ multiplex PCR. The data contain approximately 160,000 clones, less than 90% of them singletons. Sequenced: PBMCs or T cells enriched from blood (not recorded which). These receptors originate from a woman between 50 and 59 years old who had recovered from COVID-19.

The chain has TRBV2 and TRBJ2-5, with 8 bases lining up with TRBD1. CDR3 size: 13 residues. Germline V CDR1 and CDR2: SNHLY, FYNNEI. V lost 7 bases, J lost 5 bases, and 6 bases stayed unmatched. CDR3 protein: CASKDRAGETQYF. The CDR3 DNA reads as TGTGCCAGCAAGGACAGGGCGGGGGAGACCCAGTACTTC.

This chain joins TRBV10-1 and TRBJ2-2; D is ambiguous. The V end was cut by 0 bases, the J end by 5 bases, with 10 bases between. The germline V gene has CDR1 WNHNN and CDR2 SYGVQD (reference sequence). The CDR3 is 15 residues long. CDR3 loop: CASSESGRMTGELFF. CDR3 DNA: TGCGCCAGCAGTGAGTCGGGCAGGATGACCGGGGAGCTGTTTTTT.

J is TRBJ1-5 and V is TRBV19, with a possible D match to TRBD1 (5 bases). The germline V gene has CDR1 LNHDA and CDR2 SQIVND (reference sequence). Trimming left V 2 bases short and J 4 bases short, with 18 bases between. The CDR3 has 17 residues. The CDR3 is CASSIRKQVLVNQPQHF. CDR3 DNA sequence: TGTGCCAGTAGTATACGAAAACAGGTGCTTGTAAATCAGCCCCAGCATTTT. Complete variable domain (other parts from reference TRBV19 and TRBJ1-5): DGGITQSPKYLFRKEGQNVTLSCEQNLNHDAMYWYRQDPGQGLRLIYYSQIVNDFQKGDIAEGYSVSREKKESFPLTVTSAQKNPTAFYLCASSIRKQVLVNQPQHFGDGTRLSIL.

This clone has just a few counts. The gene calls are TRBV6-4 and TRBJ2-1, with TRBD2 identical over 11 bases. This CDR3 is built from 15 residues. Germline values: CDR1 MRHNA, CDR2 SNTAGT. V lost 3 bases, J lost 8 bases, and 6 bases stayed unmatched. CDR3 DNA: TGTGCCAGCAGTGAACTAGCGGGAGAAGACGATGAGCAGTTCTTC. Protein: CASSELAGEDDEQFF.

The chain couples TRBV4-1 to TRBJ1-5; 8 bases line up with TRBD1. The V gene end was trimmed by 1 base and the J gene end by 4 bases; junction bases not matched to a gene: 3. CDR1 and CDR2 from the germline V gene are MGHRA and YSYEKL. The CDR3 sequence is 15 residues long. The CDR3 region has the DNA TGCGCCAGCAGCCAAGGTACAGGGGGAAATCAGCCCCAGCATTTT. Translating it yields CASSQGTGGNQPQHF.

The chain is built from TRBV5-1 and TRBJ2-7; possible D gene TRBD2, 6 bases. The CDR3 runs 13 residues. Between the trimmed V and J ends, which lost 7 bases and 2 bases, there was a span of 13 bases. CDR1 and CDR2 from the germline V gene are SGHRS and YFSETQ. CDR3 protein: CASGPGLTYEQYF. CDR3 in DNA: TGCGCCAGCGGCCCGGGACTCACCTACGAGCAGTACTTC. The full variable domain, with the rest looked up from reference TRBV5-1 and TRBJ2-7, is KAGVTQTPRYLIKTRGQQVTLSCSPISGHRSVSWYQQTPGQGLQFLFEYFSETQRNKGNFPGRFSGRQFSNSRSEMNVSTLELGDSALYLCASGPGLTYEQYFGPGTRLTVT.

The genes are TRBV7-9 and TRBJ1-6, with D maybe TRBD1 (5 bases). This CDR3 contains 14 residues. Trimming took off 5 bases at V and 10 bases at J, with 15 bases between the two ends. Germline assignment: CDR1 SEHNR and CDR2 FQNEAQ (reference sequence). The DNA of the CDR3 is TGTGCCAGCAGCCTCTCGCAGGCAGGGTCACCCCTCCACTTT. It codes for CASSLSQAGSPLHF. Complete variable domain (other parts from reference TRBV7-9 and TRBJ1-6): DTGVSQNPRHKITKRGQNVTFRCDPISEHNRLYWYRQTLGQGPEFLTYFQNEAQLEKSRLLSDRFSAERPKGSFSTLEIQRTEQGDSAMYLCASSLSQAGSPLHFGNGTRLTVT.

The chain has TRBV18 and TRBJ1-5; TRBD1 aligns across 8 bases. J gave up 5 bases and V 4 bases, and 7 bases lay outside the gene matches. The CDR3 loop spans 15 amino acids. Germline loops: CDR1 KGHSH, CDR2 LQKENI. CDR3 bases: TGTGCCAGCTCACGTGACAGGGGACGGGATCAGCCCCAGCATTTT. It yields the protein CASSRDRGRDQPQHF.

This clone was observed a handful of times. This chain joins TRBV6-2 or TRBV6-3 and TRBJ2-5; 8 bases line up with TRBD2. Trimming at V came to 6 bases and at J to 4 bases, leaving 19 bases not matched to a gene. This CDR3 is built from 18 residues. CDR1 is MNHEY, CDR2 SVGEGT, per germline. This CDR3 reads CASSQETPVAGKGETQYF. CDR3 nucleotide sequence: TGTGCCAGCAGCCAGGAAACACCCGTAGCGGGAAAGGGAGAGACCCAGTACTTC.

V usage is TRBV14 and J usage is TRBJ2-1; TRBD2 matches 10 bases. V was clipped by 4 bases and J by 0 bases; unmatched bases: 6. CDR3 length: 17 residues. CDR1 SGHDN and CDR2 FVKESK come from the germline V gene. Written as DNA, the CDR3 is TGTGCCAGCAGCCGGTTACTAGCGGGGAGCTCCTACAATGAGCAGTTCTTC. It encodes CASSRLLAGSSYNEQFF.

The chain combines TRBV6-5 with TRBJ2-7, with TRBD1 matching 8 bases. The CDR3 length is 14 residues. V was clipped by 5 bases and J by 3 bases; unmatched bases: 6. Germline CDR1 is MNHEY and CDR2 is SVGAGI. The CDR3 nucleotides read TGTGCCAGCAGTAGAACCGGGACAGGCTACGAGCAGTACTTC. Its translation: CASSRTGTGYEQYF.

The chain recombines TRBV5-4 with TRBJ1-2, with D possibly being TRBD1 (6 bases). Germline V gives CDR1 SGHNT, CDR2 YYREEE (reference sequence). The CDR3 has 14 amino acids. V was cut by 1 base and J by 4 bases, with 11 bases left in between. DNA for the CDR3: TGTGCCAGCAGCTTGCAGGGGCCATTCTATGGCTACACCTTC. The encoded protein is CASSLQGPFYGYTF. Full variable domain (remainder filled in from reference TRBV5-4 and TRBJ1-2): ETGVTQSPTHLIKTRGQQVTLRCSSQSGHNTVSWYQQALGQGPQFIFQYYREEENGRGNFPPRFSGLQFPNYSSELNVNALELDDSALYLCASSLQGPFYGYTFGSGTRLTVV.

This chain links TRBV12-3 or TRBV12-4 with TRBJ1-5; D is perhaps TRBD1 (5 bases). The CDR3 runs 13 residues. The V gene lost 7 bases and the J gene lost 6 bases, with 13 bases spanning the gap. CDR3 coding DNA: TGTGCCAGCACCACGGGGGGGGGTCAGCCCCAGCATTTT. Translating gives CASTTGGGQPQHF.

This sequence joins TRBV28 and TRBJ2-7, with TRBD1 matching over 8 bases. CDR3 length: 13 amino acids. CDR1 is MDHEN, CDR2 SYDVKM, per germline. V lost 5 bases, J lost 2 bases, and 2 bases stayed unmatched. Written as DNA, the CDR3 is TGTGCCAGCAGTGTACAGGGGGCCTACGAGCAGTACTTC. Encoded protein: CASSVQGAYEQYF.

This chain uses TRBV14 with TRBJ2-2, with TRBD1 matching 7 bases. The V segment lost 2 bases and the J segment 9 bases; nucleotides outside the gene matches: 12. The CDR3 is 16 residues long. Per the germline V gene, CDR1 is SGHDN and CDR2 is FVKESK. CDR3 sequence: CASSQKTRQGSRELFF. The CDR3 DNA reads as TGTGCCAGCAGCCAAAAGACGAGACAGGGAAGCCGGGAGCTGTTTTTT.

This chain connects TRBV13 to TRBJ2-2; 10 bases align to TRBD2. V trimming: 2 bases; J trimming: 1 base; junction bases outside the gene matches: 4. The CDR3 has 17 residues. CDR1 is PRHDT and CDR2 is FYEKMQ in the germline V gene (reference sequence). The CDR3, as DNA: TGTGCCAGCAGCTTATCTAGCGGGAGCCTGAACACCGGGGAGCTGTTTTTT. This gives the protein CASSLSSGSLNTGELFF.

This clone appeared a single time. The rearrangement links TRBV12-3 or TRBV12-4 to TRBJ2-7; a possible D gene is TRBD2 (5 bases). The CDR3 contains 13 residues. Trimming shortened V by 2 bases and J by 6 bases, and 11 bases separated the two germline ends. The CDR3 bases are TGTGCCAGCAGTTTACTAGCCCCTCTCGAGCAGTACTTC. It yields the protein CASSLLAPLEQYF.

This chain connects TRBV18 to TRBJ2-7, with D unclear. CDR3 length: 14 residues. The V and J ends lost 2 bases and 7 bases respectively, with 15 bases between them. Germline V lookup: CDR1 KGHSH, CDR2 LQKENI. The CDR3 DNA sequence: TGTGCCAGCTCACCAGACCATCCGAAACTAGAGCAGTACTTC. It codes for CASSPDHPKLEQYF.

V gene TRBV28 combines with J gene TRBJ2-7; the match to TRBD2 covers 9 bases. V dropped 5 bases and J dropped 5; count of bases not matched to a gene: 10. Germline-derived CDR1 and CDR2 are MDHEN and SYDVKM. CDR3 length equals 15 residues. The CDR3 coding sequence is TGTGCCAGCAGTCGATCGGGAGCGGGAGGAAACGAGCAGTACTTC. It specifies CASSRSGAGGNEQYF. Based on the CDR3 plus reference TRBV28 and TRBJ2-7, the full variable domain is DVKVTQSSRYLVKRTGEKVFLECVQDMDHENMFWYRQDPGLGLRLIYFSYDVKMKEKGDIPEGYSVSREKKERFSLILESASTNQTSMYLCASSRSGAGGNEQYFGPGTRLTVT.

The chain is built from TRBV25-1 and TRBJ2-1; TRBD2 matches 7 bases. The V gene's germline CDR1 is MGHDK and CDR2 SYGVNS. This CDR3 is built from 14 residues. The junction had 7 bases not matched to a gene; V was cut back by 7 bases and J by 4 bases. The CDR3: CASMGGSLYNEQFF. CDR3 coding DNA: TGTGCCAGCATGGGCGGGAGCCTATACAATGAGCAGTTCTTC.

This sequence joins TRBV12-5 and TRBJ2-7; 11 bases fit TRBD1. CDR1 LGHNT and CDR2 FRNRAP come from the germline V gene. The CDR3 has 20 residues. V dropped 2 bases and J dropped 5; count of bases not matched to a gene: 20. The CDR3 nucleotides are TGTGCTAGTGGTTTGTCCGTCATCCCCGGACAGGGGGCGCGTTGGAACGAGCAGTACTTC. Translation gives CASGLSVIPGQGARWNEQYF.

The J gene is TRBJ2-3, the V gene TRBV5-4; 9 bases fit TRBD2. Germline-derived CDR1 and CDR2 are SGHNT and YYREEE (reference sequence). The CDR3 totals 18 residues. After removal of 4 bases from V and 4 bases from J, the junction contained 16 bases not matched to a gene. In DNA form, the CDR3 reads TGTGCCAGCAGCCCGGAGGTAGCGGGAGCGGGGCCCGCAGATACGCAGTATTTT. Its protein product is CASSPEVAGAGPADTQYF.

This chain connects TRBV28 to TRBJ2-3; 9 nucleotides align to TRBD1. Germline CDR1 is MDHEN and CDR2 is SYDVKM. There are 15 residues in the CDR3. V dropped 4 bases and J dropped 3; count of bases not matched to a gene: 5. The CDR3 nucleotides read TGTGCCAGCAGTTCTCCGGGACAGGGAACAGATACGCAGTATTTT. It translates to CASSSPGQGTDTQYF.

The V and J genes are TRBV4-2 and TRBJ2-1; possibly TRBD1 for D (6 bases). The CDR3 has 12 residues. Trimming took off 0 bases at V and 15 bases at J, with 12 bases between the two ends. Germline CDR1 reads LGHNA; CDR2 reads YNFKEQ. CDR3 DNA: TGTGCCAGCAGCCAAGAGGGACACCCTCGGTTCTTC. Protein: CASSQEGHPRFF.

V is TRBV4-1 and J is TRBJ1-1, with a tentative D call TRBD1 (5 bases). The V gene lost 0 bases and the J gene lost 11 bases, with 16 bases spanning the gap. This CDR3 comprises 14 residues. The germline gives CDR1 MGHRA, CDR2 YSYEKL. CDR3 loop: CASSQDRQRQTAFF. The CDR3 DNA follows: TGCGCCAGCAGCCAAGATCGCCAACGACAGACTGCTTTCTTT.

This clone was counted a single time. This sequence joins TRBV28 and TRBJ2-7; 13 bases are a match to TRBD2. Germline-derived CDR1 and CDR2 are MDHEN and SYDVKM. This CDR3 spans 16 amino acids. The V gene end was trimmed by 3 bases and the J gene end by 4 bases; junction bases not matched to a gene: 6. The CDR3 region is CASSLIPTSGRYEQYF. CDR3 DNA sequence: TGTGCCAGCAGTTTGATACCGACTAGCGGGAGGTACGAGCAGTACTTC.

The chain couples TRBV28 to TRBJ2-1, with 11 bases lining up with TRBD2. The V and J ends lost 2 bases and 2 bases, in that order; junction bases with no gene match: 8. CDR3 length equals 18 residues. Germline V gene lookup returns CDR1 MDHEN and CDR2 SYDVKM. CDR3 in amino acids: CASSLGISGRATYNEQFF. For the CDR3, the DNA is TGTGCCAGCAGTTTAGGGATTAGCGGGAGGGCCACCTACAATGAGCAGTTCTTC.

About this clone: Other nucleotide sequences from this sample produce the same CDR3. The rearrangement links TRBV6-5 to TRBJ1-2, with TRBD1 matching 8 bases. The length of the CDR3 is 13 residues. In germline, CDR1 is MNHEY, CDR2 SVGAGI. V lost 4 bases and J lost 5; bases outside the gene matches: 3. The CDR3 DNA sequence: TGTGCCAGCAGTTCCCGACAGGGGTATGGCTACACCTTC. This translates into CASSSRQGYGYTF.

The chain employs TRBV11-3 and TRBJ2-7; the D gene is possibly TRBD1 (6 bases). V was trimmed by 1 base and J by 2 bases, leaving 12 bases between them. The CDR3 is 15 residues long. Germline V lookup: CDR1 SGHNT, CDR2 YENEEA. The chain's CDR3 is CASSLGQAIPYEQYF. CDR3 DNA sequence: TGTGCCAGCAGCTTAGGACAGGCAATCCCCTACGAGCAGTACTTC.

The chain has TRBV19 and TRBJ1-1; D not resolved. Germline values: CDR1 LNHDA, CDR2 SQIVND (reference sequence). The CDR3 consists of 13 residues. V lost 6 bases to trimming and J lost 3 bases, with 11 bases between them. Written as DNA, the CDR3 is TGTGCCAGTAGCAAACAGCATTACACTGAAGCTTTCTTT. Translation gives CASSKQHYTEAFF.

This clone has just one count. CDR3 in DNA: TGTGCCAGCAGCTTGGCGAGGCTAGCCTTTGTAGGCAATGAGCAGTTCTTC. It yields the protein CASSLARLAFVGNEQFF. The gene calls are TRBV5-8 and TRBJ2-1, with D perhaps matching TRBD2 (5 bases). The germline V gene has CDR1 SGHTS and CDR2 YDEGEE. Trimming removed 0 bases from V and 6 bases from J, with 19 bases in between. The CDR3 totals 17 residues.

The chain links TRBV3-1 (or the pseudogene TRBV3-2) to TRBJ2-2; D gene ambiguous. The CDR3 consists of 13 residues. The V gene's germline CDR1 is LGHDT and CDR2 YNNKEL (reference sequence). V shed 2 bases and J shed 3 bases, with 4 bases lying between them. CDR3 coding DNA: TGTGCCAGCAGCCAAATATACACCGGGGAGCTGTTTTTT. Protein product: CASSQIYTGELFF.